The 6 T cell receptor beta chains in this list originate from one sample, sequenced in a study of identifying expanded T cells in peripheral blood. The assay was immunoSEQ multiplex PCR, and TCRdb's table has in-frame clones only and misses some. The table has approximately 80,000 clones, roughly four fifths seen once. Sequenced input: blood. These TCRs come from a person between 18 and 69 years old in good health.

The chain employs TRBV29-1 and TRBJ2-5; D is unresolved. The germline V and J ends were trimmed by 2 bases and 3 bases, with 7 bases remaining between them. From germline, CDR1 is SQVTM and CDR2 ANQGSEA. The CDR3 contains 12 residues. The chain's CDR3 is CSVESHEETQYF. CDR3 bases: TGCAGCGTTGAAAGCCACGAAGAGACCCAGTACTTC.

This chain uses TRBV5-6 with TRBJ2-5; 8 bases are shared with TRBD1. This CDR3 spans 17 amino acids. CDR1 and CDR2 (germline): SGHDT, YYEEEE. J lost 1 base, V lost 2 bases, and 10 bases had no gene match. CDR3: CASSFLSSTGGQETQYF. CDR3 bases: TGTGCCAGCAGCTTTTTGAGTAGTACAGGGGGCCAAGAGACCCAGTACTTC.

The CDR3 here is CASSVQGLLAKNIQYF. As DNA, the CDR3 is TGTGCCAGTAGTGTCCAGGGACTCTTAGCCAAAAACATTCAGTACTTC. V usage is TRBV19 and J usage is TRBJ2-4; D is perhaps TRBD2 (6 bases). Germline V gives CDR1 LNHDA, CDR2 SQIVND (reference sequence). Trimming took off 5 bases at V and 0 bases at J, with 14 bases between the two ends. The CDR3 covers 16 residues.

CDR3: CASSSQLAGGPREQFF. The CDR3 DNA is TGCGCCAGCAGCTCGCAACTAGCGGGAGGGCCTCGTGAGCAGTTCTTC. This rearrangement joins TRBV4-3 to TRBJ2-1; the match to TRBD2 covers 13 bases. The CDR3 has 16 amino acids. The germline gives CDR1 LGHNA, CDR2 YSLEER. J lost 9 bases, V lost 5 bases, and 10 bases had no gene match.

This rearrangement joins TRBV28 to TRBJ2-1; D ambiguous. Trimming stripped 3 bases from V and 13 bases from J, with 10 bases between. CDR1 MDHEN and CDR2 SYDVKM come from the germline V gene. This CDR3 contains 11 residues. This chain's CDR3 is CASSFSAGQFF. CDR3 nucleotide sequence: TGTGCCAGCAGTTTTTCAGCTGGACAGTTCTTC.

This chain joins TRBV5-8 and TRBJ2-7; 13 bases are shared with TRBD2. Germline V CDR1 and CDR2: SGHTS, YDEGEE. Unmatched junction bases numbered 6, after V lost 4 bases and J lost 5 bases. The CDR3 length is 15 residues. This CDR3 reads CASSPGTSGKNEQYF. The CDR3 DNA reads TGTGCCAGCAGCCCGGGGACTAGCGGGAAAAACGAGCAGTACTTC.